The present T cell receptor (beta chain) was sequenced within a study of blood T cells in healthy people across ages. The donors, healthy Caucasians from Russia, were aged roughly 6 to 90. A second PCR, run for roughly 7 to 12 cycles, used a sample-barcoded 5' primer plus a J-beta primer mix. Each TCR beta cDNA got a 12-nucleotide random molecular identifier. In TCRdb, the 5' RACE reads were re-called with MiXCR into one record per CDR3 protein. In the table there are more than 650,000 distinct CDR3 sequences, about a fifth of which are singletons. Study-wide results and caveats: Diversity was higher, and naive CD4+ cells more numerous, in long-lived donors than in aged donors.

V dropped 2 bases and J dropped 3; count of bases not matched to a gene: 4. Germline values: CDR1 SEHNR, CDR2 FQNEAQ (reference sequence). This CDR3 spans 15 amino acids. Turning to this clonotype: The antigen remains unidentified.

This clonotype was sampled from a man in his sixties or seventies in good health. Material: blood. The genes are TRBV7-9 and TRBJ2-3; 8 bases line up with TRBD2. The CDR3 spells CASSLTAGETDTQYF. In nucleotides, the CDR3 is TGTGCCAGCAGCTTAACAGCGGGGGAAACAGATACGCAGTATTTT.